This TCR beta chain comes out of a study of cytomegalovirus exposure and HLA in healthy donors (dated by TCRdb to about 2017). Background for the entire study: The 650 to 800 repertoires of the first cohort and the 95 to 150 validation repertoires were produced on the same platform, according to a later analysis. In addition to the first cohort of around 670 subjects, a separate validation cohort of 120 different subjects was used. The aim of the study was to test whether cataloging public T cell receptors could identify signatures of past pathogen exposure. High-throughput TCR immunosequencing, statistical association of individual TCRs with disease status, and machine learning were combined to predict cytomegalovirus infection status.

V lost 8 bases and J lost 11 bases; the stretch between them is 19 bases long. The CDR3 numbers 14 residues from cysteine through phenylalanine. Of all the DNA, just the CDR3 is kept, 42 bases in frame from base 1. CDR1 and CDR2 (MNHEY, SVGAGI) derive from the germline V gene. What the study reported, not specific to this receptor: Most TCR sequences were observed very rarely across donors, whereas some public TCRs were present in many individuals. According to the authors, the approach could potentially be generalized to other disease states and immunological phenotypes. The classifier was reported to diagnose cytomegalovirus status with high specificity and sensitivity in both the original cohort and the validation cohort. Subsequent analysis determined that TCRs grouped into clusters in the first cohort also showed a tendency toward co-occurrence across the 130 or so validation repertoires, and 90% to 95% of cluster scores exceeded 0. A total of fewer than 200 TCR beta chains were listed by the study as associated with cytomegalovirus. The validation cohort had no HLA typing available for a later analysis, so co-occurrence within that cohort was assessed over all 120 repertoires. In vitro tests confirmed that a few of the cytomegalovirus-associated TCR beta chains recognize cytomegalovirus antigens.

The library was made by the immunoSEQ multiplex PCR assay. The source study handled its data this way. To diagnose cytomegalovirus status from the catalog of TCR beta chain sequences, a statistical classification framework was built. TCRdb took this table from immuneACCESS and kept in-frame rearrangements with V and J called. Such tables lack part of the clones; where checked against another copy, unresolved V genes explain under half of the gap, and the rest is unexplained. V and J calls and clone size are as listed in that table; D and trimming were resolved from the DNA. The table for this sample lists roughly 100,000 clones; 88% of them were counted only once. The top ten hold about 1.8% of the sample. A remark on this clone: Its antigen specificity is not known. There are no base qualities to consult, and no much larger clone falls within one base.

Separate from the approximately 730-subject first cohort, the validation cohort of over 90 subjects was the group to which the donors belonged. This chain joins TRBV6-5 to TRBJ1-6, and possibly TRBD1, on 6 matching bases. The TCR sequence derives from a woman aged 18-35 years in good health and CMV-seropositive. The sequencing input was PBMCs. The nucleotides read TGTGCCAGCCAAGCGGCAGGGGAAATGACACCCCTCCACTTT. Its coded protein is CASQAAGEMTPLHF.